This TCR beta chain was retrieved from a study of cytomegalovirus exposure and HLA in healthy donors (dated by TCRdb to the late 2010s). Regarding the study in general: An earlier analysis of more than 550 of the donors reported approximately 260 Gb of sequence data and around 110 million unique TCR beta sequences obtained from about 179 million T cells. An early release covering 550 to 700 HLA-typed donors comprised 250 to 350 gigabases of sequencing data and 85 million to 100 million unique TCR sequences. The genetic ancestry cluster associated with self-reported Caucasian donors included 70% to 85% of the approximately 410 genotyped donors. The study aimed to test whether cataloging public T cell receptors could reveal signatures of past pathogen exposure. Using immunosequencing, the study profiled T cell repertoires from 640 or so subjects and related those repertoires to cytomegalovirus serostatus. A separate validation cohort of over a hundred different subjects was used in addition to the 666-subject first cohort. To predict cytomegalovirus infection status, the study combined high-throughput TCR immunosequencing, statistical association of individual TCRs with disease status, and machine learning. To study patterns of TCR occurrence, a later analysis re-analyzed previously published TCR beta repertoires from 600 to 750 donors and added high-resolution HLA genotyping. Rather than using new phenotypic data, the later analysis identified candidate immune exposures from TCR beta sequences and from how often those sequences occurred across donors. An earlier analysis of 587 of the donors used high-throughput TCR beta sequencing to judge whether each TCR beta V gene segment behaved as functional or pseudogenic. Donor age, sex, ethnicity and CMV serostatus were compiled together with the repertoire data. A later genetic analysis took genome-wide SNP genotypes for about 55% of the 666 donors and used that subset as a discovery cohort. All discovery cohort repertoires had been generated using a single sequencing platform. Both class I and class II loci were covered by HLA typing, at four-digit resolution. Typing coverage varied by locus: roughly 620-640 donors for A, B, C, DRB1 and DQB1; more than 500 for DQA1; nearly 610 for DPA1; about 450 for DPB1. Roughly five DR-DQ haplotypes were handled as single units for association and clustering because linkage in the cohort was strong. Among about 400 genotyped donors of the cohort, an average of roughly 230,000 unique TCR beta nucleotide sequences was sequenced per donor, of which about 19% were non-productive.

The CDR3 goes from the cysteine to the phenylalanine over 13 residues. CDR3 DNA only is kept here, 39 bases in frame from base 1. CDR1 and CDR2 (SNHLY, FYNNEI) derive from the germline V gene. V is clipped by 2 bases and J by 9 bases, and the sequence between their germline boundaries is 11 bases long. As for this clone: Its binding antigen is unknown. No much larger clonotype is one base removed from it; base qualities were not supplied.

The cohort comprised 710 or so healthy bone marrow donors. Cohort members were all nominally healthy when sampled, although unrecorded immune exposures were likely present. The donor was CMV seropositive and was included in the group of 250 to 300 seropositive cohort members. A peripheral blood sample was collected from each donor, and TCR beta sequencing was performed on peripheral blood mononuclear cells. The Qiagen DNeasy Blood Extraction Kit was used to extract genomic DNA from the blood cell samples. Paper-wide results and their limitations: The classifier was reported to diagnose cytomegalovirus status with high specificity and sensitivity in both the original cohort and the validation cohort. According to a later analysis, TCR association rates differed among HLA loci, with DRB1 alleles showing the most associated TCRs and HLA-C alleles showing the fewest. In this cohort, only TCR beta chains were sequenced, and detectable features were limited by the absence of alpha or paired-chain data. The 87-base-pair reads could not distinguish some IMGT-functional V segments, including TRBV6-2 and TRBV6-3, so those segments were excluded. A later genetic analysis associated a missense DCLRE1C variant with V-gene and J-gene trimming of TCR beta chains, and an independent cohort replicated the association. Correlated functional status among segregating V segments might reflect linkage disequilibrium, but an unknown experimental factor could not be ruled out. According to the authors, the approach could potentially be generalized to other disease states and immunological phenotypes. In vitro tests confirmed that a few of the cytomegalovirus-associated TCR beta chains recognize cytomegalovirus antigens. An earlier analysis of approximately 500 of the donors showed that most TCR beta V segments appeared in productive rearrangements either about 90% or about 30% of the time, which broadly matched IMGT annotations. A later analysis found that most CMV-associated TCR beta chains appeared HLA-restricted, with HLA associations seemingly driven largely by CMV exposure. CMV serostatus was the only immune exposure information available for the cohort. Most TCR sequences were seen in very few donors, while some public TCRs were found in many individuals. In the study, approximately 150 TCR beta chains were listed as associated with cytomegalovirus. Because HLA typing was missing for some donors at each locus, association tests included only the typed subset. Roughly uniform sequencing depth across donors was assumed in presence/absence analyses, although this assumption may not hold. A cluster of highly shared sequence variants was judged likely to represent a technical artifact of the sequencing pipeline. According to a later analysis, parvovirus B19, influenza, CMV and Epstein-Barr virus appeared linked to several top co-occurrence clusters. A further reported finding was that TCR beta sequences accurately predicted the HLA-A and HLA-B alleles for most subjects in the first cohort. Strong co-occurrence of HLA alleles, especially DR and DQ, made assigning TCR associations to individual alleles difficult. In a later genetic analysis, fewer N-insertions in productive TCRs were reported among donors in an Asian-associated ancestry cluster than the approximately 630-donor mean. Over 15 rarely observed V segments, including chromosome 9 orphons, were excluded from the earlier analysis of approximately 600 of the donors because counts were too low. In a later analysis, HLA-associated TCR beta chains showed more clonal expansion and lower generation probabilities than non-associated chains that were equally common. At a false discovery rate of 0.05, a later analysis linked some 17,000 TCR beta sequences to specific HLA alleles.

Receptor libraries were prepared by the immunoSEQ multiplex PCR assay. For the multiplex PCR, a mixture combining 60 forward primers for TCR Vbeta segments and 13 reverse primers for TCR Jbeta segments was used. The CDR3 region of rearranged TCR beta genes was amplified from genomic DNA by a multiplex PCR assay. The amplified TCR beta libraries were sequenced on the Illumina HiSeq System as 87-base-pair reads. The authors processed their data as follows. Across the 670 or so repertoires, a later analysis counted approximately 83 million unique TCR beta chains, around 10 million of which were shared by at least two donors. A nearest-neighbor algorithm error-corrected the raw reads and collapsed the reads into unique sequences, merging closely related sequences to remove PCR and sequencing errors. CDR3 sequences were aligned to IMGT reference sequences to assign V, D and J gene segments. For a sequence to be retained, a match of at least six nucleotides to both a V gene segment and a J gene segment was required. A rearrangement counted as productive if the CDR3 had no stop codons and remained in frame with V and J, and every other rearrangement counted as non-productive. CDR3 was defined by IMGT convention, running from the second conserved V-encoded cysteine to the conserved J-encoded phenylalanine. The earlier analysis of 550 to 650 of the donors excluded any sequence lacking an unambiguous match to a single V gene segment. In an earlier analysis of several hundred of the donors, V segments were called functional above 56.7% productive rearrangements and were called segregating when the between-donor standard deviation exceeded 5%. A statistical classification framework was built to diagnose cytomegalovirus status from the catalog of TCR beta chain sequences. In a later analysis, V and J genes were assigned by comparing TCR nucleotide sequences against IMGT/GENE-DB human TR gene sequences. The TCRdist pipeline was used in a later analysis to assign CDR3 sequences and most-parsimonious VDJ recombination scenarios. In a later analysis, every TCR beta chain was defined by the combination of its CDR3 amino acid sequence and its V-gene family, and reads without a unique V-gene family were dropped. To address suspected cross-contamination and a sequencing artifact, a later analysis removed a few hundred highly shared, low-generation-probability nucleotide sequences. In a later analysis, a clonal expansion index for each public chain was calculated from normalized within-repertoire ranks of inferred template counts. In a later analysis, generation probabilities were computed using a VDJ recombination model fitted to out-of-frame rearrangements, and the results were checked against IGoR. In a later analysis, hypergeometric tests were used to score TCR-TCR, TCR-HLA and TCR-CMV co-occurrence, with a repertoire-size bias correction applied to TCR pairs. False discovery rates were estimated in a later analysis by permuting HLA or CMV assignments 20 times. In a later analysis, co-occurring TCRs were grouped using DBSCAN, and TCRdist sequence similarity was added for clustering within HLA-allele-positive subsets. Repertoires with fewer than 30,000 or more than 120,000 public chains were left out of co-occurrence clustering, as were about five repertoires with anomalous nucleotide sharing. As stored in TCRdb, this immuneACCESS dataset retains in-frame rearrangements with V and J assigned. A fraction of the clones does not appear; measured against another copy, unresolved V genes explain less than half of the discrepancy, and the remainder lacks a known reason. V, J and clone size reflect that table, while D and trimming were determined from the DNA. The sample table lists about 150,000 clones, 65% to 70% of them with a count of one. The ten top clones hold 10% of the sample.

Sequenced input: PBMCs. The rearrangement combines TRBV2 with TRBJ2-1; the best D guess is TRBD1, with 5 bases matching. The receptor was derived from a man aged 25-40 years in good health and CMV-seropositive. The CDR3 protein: CASSESGSGEQFF. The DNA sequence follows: TGTGCCAGCAGTGAATCAGGGTCCGGTGAGCAGTTCTTC.